This T cell receptor beta chain was retrieved from a study of T cell repertoires in cytomegalovirus infection. Study in general: CMV epitopes that were recently identified and HLA-C-restricted were used alongside well-studied HLA-B-restricted ones. It can be stated that public TCR beta signatures indicated CMV infection as well as a matching HLA type.

The CDR3 length is 17 residues. V was trimmed by 4 bases and J by 1 base, leaving 19 bases between them. The germline V gene has CDR1 SGHTA and CDR2 FQGNSA. This clonotype has at least ten counts. What it recognizes is unknown. Study-level points and caveats: Predominance within the ex vivo response was attributable to HLA-C-restricted CMV-specific TCR beta clonotypes. Carriage of CMV together with the relevant HLA was identifiable through cumulative public TCR beta family frequency.

TCRdb called the reads again in MiXCR, with one record for every CDR3 protein. Of approximately 730,000 distinct CDR3 sequences listed, 33% are singletons. This TCR was recovered from a human donor in good health (CMV status not recorded). Some clones in this sample may be carry-over from other donors' samples. The input for sequencing was cultured PBMCs, taken from culture after CMV antigen stimulation. The rearrangement links TRBV7-2 to TRBJ1-1; D is perhaps TRBD1 (5 bases). The CDR3 spells CASSYRLTVIENTEAFF. CDR3 nucleotides: TGTGCCAGCAGCTACCGGCTGACAGTAATCGAGAACACTGAAGCTTTCTTT.